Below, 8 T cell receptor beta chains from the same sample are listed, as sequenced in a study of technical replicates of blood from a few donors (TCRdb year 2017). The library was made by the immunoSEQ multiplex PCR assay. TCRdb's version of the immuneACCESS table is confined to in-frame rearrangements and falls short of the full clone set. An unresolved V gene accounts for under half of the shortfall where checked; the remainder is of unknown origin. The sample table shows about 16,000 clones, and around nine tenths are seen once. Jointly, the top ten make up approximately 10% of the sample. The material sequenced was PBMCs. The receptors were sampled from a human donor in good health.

The CDR3: CASSRLAGGQETQYF. For the CDR3, the DNA is TGTGCCAGCAGCCGACTAGCGGGTGGGCAAGAGACCCAGTACTTC. The chain joins TRBV7-9 to TRBJ2-5; 10 nucleotides align to TRBD2. The V and J ends lost 5 bases and 2 bases, in that order; junction bases with no gene match: 5. Germline-derived CDR1 and CDR2 are SEHNR and FQNEAQ (reference sequence). The CDR3 consists of 15 residues.

The DNA of the CDR3 is TGTGCCAGCAGCTTGACCCCGGGGGAGACCCAGTACTTC. It encodes CASSLTPGETQYF. The rearrangement joins TRBV7-9 to TRBJ2-5; possibly TRBD2 for D (5 bases). Between the trimmed V and J ends, which lost 3 bases and 5 bases, there was a span of 10 bases. The CDR3 totals 13 residues. In germline, CDR1 is SEHNR, CDR2 FQNEAQ (reference sequence).

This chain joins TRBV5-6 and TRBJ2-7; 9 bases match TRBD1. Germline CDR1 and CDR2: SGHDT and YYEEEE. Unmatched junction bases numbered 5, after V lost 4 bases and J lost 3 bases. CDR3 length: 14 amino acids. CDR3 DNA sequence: TGTGCCAGCAGCCCCGGGACAGGGTTCTACGAGCAGTACTTC. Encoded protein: CASSPGTGFYEQYF.

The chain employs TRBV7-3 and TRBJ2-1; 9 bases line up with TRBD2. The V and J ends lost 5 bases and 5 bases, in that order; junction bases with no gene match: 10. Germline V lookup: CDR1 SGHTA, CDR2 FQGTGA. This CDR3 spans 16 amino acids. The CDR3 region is CASSGTGLAGNNEQFF. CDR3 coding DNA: TGTGCCAGCAGCGGAACTGGGCTAGCGGGGAACAATGAGCAGTTCTTC.

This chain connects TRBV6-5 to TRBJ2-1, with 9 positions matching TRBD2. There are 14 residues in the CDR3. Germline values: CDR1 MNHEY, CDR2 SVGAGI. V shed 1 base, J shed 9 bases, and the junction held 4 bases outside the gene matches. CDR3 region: CASSYLAGAGEQFF. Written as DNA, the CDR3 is TGTGCCAGCAGTTACTTAGCGGGAGCTGGTGAGCAGTTCTTC.

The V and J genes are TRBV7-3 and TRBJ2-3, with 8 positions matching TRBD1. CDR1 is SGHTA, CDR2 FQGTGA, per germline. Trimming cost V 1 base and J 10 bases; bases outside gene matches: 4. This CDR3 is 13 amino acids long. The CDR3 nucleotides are TGTGCCAGCAGCTTAAAGGACAGGGTATCGCAGTATTTT. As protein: CASSLKDRVSQYF. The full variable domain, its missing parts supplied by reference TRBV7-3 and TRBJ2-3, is GAGVSQTPSNKVTEKGKYVELRCDPISGHTALYWYRQSLGQGPEFLIYFQGTGAADDSGLPNDRFFAVRPEGSVSTLKIQRTERGDSAVYLCASSLKDRVSQYFGPGTRLTVL.

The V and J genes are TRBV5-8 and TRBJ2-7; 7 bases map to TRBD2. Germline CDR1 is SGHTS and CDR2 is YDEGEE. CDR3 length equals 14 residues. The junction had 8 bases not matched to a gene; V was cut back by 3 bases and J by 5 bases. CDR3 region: CASSWGRGSHEQYF. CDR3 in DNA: TGTGCCAGCAGCTGGGGGAGGGGTAGCCACGAGCAGTACTTC.

The CDR3 region has the DNA TGTGCCAGTAGTATGAGGCGGCCCACAGATACGCAGTATTTT. Its protein product is CASSMRRPTDTQYF. The chain recombines TRBV19 with TRBJ2-3; D call uncertain. Germline CDR1 is LNHDA and CDR2 is SQIVND (reference sequence). This CDR3 is built from 14 residues. The V gene lost 3 bases and the J gene lost 2 bases, with 9 bases spanning the gap.